This T cell receptor beta chain was sequenced during a study of T cell changes during pregnancy in multiple sclerosis. This clone was counted once. Clones were read by immunoSEQ multiplex PCR, and TCRdb kept only the in-frame ones, dropping some. The sample lists approximately 130,000 clones, 96% occurring once. The CDR3 is 16 amino acids. V lost 1 base and J 5 bases, leaving 19 bases between the germline ends. CDR1 is SGHDT, CDR2 YYEEEE, per germline. The chain has TRBV5-6 and TRBJ2-7, with D tentatively TRBD1 (6 bases). The receptor was derived from a female donor with multiple sclerosis, enrolled in a pregnancy study. This specimen was peripheral blood, taken after pregnancy. The CDR3 nucleotides are TGTGCCAGCAGCTTGATGGGGGACATCTCTTCGCACGAGCAGTACTTC. The encoded protein is CASSLMGDISSHEQYF.